This TCR beta chain was captured by sequencing in a study of CD8 T cells in Susac syndrome. The authors sequenced TCR beta from blood CD8+ and CD4+ T cells. While CD8+ and CD4+ T cells were isolated negatively, TEMRA cells were enriched by FACS. This CDR3 spans 12 amino acids. From germline, CDR1 is MGHRA and CDR2 YSYEKL. Trimming cost V 0 bases and J 9 bases, with 6 bases left between them. Roughly 0.45 to 1 ug RNA was reverse transcribed with random hexamers. One entry per CDR3 protein results from TCRdb running MiXCR on the immunoSEQ multiplex PCR reads. Of 160,000 or so distinct CDR3 sequences in the sample, around 93% were seen once.

The V gene is TRBV4-1, the J gene TRBJ2-4; D is unclear. The receptor's source is a human donor in good health. The sequenced sample consisted of CD4+ T cells from PBMCs. Here the CDR3 reads CASSQDERIQYF. Written as DNA, the CDR3 is TGCGCCAGCAGCCAAGACGAGCGCATTCAGTACTTC.